This entry lists 21 T cell receptor beta chains sequenced from one sample in a study of regulatory T cells in long-lasting Graves disease. Arm-PCR of CDR3 regions with iRepertoire HTBI primers generated TCR beta libraries. TCRdb fed the multiplex PCR reads into MiXCR, producing one record per CDR3 protein. This sample carries 350,000 to 450,000 distinct CDR3 sequences, 16% of them seen once, and the ten largest clones take less than 35%. The time point is: newly diagnosed GD, antithyroid drugs for less than 3 months. There was RNA extracted from PBMCs, and the TCR library was made from it. These data were also reused for a study on T cells in Graves' hyperthyroidism and ophthalmopathy.

The material sequenced was peripheral blood mononuclear cells (PBMCs), taken at new diagnosis, from a patient treated with antithyroid drugs. These receptors came from a middle-aged man with Graves disease.

Regarding this clonotype: This may be a read error, as it is one base from a much larger clone. No conserved phenylalanine or tryptophan is present at the end of the CDR3, so a read error is the likely explanation. The chain is built from TRBV28 and TRBJ1-1, with 8 bases lining up with TRBD1. Trimming at V came to 2 bases and at J to 7 bases, leaving 3 bases not matched to a gene. CDR1 and CDR2 from the germline V gene are MDHEN and SYDVKM. The CDR3 contains 13 residues. The DNA of the CDR3 is TGTGCCAGCAGTTTACCCGGGACAGGTGAAGCTTTCCTT. This encodes CASSLPGTGEAFL.

Notes on this clonotype: Since a much larger clone is just one base distant, this may be a read error. The chain carries TRBV28 and TRBJ2-6; tentative D call: TRBD1 (6 bases). Germline V gives CDR1 MDHEN, CDR2 SYDVKM. The CDR3 length is 18 residues. Trimming took off 5 bases at V and 0 bases at J, with 17 bases between the two ends. CDR3 region: CASSHGTRAFSGANVLTF. DNA for the CDR3: TGTGCCAGCAGTCACGGGACAAGGGCATTCTCTGGGGCCAACGTCCTGACTTTC.

This clonotype was found many times. The chain carries TRBV12-3 or TRBV12-4 and TRBJ2-7; D gene uncertain. Trimming cost V 5 bases and J 3 bases, with 11 bases left between them. The CDR3 consists of 13 residues. CDR3 sequence reads: CASSARYNYEQYF. The CDR3 DNA reads TGTGCCAGCAGTGCTCGCTACAACTACGAGCAGTACTTC.

This clonotype was found many times. This chain connects TRBV7-2 to TRBJ1-1; D is possibly TRBD1 (6 bases). Per germline, CDR1 SGHTA and CDR2 FQGNSA. This CDR3 has 14 residues. With 1 base removed from V and 8 bases from J, the gap between germline ends came to 14 bases. CDR3 coding DNA: TGTGCCAGCAGCTTAGGGAACAGGGTTACCGAAGCTTTCTTT. Translation gives CASSLGNRVTEAFF.

This clonotype has just one count. The CDR3 region is CASSLIGRTTYEQYF. The CDR3 region has the DNA TGTGCCAGTAGTCTCATTGGGAGGACCACCTACGAGCAGTACTTC. V and J are TRBV19 and TRBJ2-7, with D possibly being TRBD2 (6 bases). Germline assignment: CDR1 LNHDA and CDR2 SQIVND (reference sequence). With 5 bases removed from V and 2 bases from J, the gap between germline ends came to 16 bases. The CDR3 sequence is 15 residues long.

This chain links TRBV6-2 or TRBV6-3 with TRBJ1-2; TRBD1 is a possible D gene (6 bases). The CDR3 has 13 amino acids. In germline, CDR1 is MNHEY, CDR2 SVGEGT. V dropped 6 bases and J dropped 4 bases, with 12 bases sitting between them. In nucleotides, the CDR3 is TGTGCCAGCAGCATACAGGGTCTCTATGGCTACACCTTC. Amino acid sequence: CASSIQGLYGYTF.

The table lists this clonotype with many counts. The rearrangement joins TRBV2 to TRBJ1-3, with D perhaps matching TRBD1 (5 bases). The V gene lost 6 bases and the J gene lost 4 bases, with 16 bases spanning the gap. The CDR3 runs to 15 residues. From germline, CDR1 is SNHLY and CDR2 FYNNEI. CDR3 amino acids: CASSGLWGSGNTIYF. In nucleotides, the CDR3 is TGTGCCAGCAGCGGCCTATGGGGCTCCGGAAACACCATATATTTT. Full variable domain (rest looked up from reference TRBV2 and TRBJ1-3): EPEVTQTPSHQVTQMGQEVILRCVPISNHLYFYWYRQILGQKVEFLVSFYNNEISEKSEIFDDQFSVERPDGSNFTLKIRSTKLEDSAMYFCASSGLWGSGNTIYFGEGSWLTVV.

This clonotype was seen only a few times. This CDR3 is CATSSGFAGTQSSYEQYF. CDR3 DNA: TGTGCCACCAGCAGTGGGTTTGCCGGGACACAGAGCTCCTACGAGCAGTACTTC. V usage is TRBV15 and J usage is TRBJ2-7; D is perhaps TRBD1 (6 bases). Trimming took 3 bases from V and 0 from J, leaving 21 bases between them. The V gene's germline CDR1 is LNHNV and CDR2 YYDKDF (reference sequence). The CDR3 covers 18 residues.

Concerning this clonotype: A much bigger clone sits one base away, suggesting this may be a read error. The chain has TRBV5-5 and TRBJ2-7; no clear D. V was pared by 0 bases and J by 9 bases, with 13 bases between. Looked up from germline, CDR1 is SGHKS and CDR2 is YYEKEE (reference sequence). The CDR3 extends over 13 amino acids. The CDR3 DNA sequence: TGTGCCAGCAGCTTGGGCCCCACGGACGGGCAGTACTTC. Translating it yields CASSLGPTDGQYF.

The V gene is TRBV6-1, the J gene TRBJ1-5, with a possible D match to TRBD1 (6 bases). Germline values: CDR1 MNHNS, CDR2 SASEGT. V shed 6 bases and J shed 3 bases, with 15 bases lying between them. This CDR3 has 15 residues. This CDR3 reads CASSTGSNYNQPQHF. In DNA, the CDR3 is TGTGCCAGCAGCACAGGGTCTAACTACAATCAGCCCCAGCATTTT.

The rearrangement links TRBV7-2 to TRBJ1-5; 7 nucleotides agree with TRBD1. Germline V gene sequence: CDR1 SGHTA, CDR2 FQGNSA. The CDR3 loop spans 15 amino acids. With 7 bases clipped from V and 7 bases from J, the junction kept 13 bases outside the gene matches. CDR3 amino acids: CASTLETQGDQPQHF. The CDR3 region has the DNA TGTGCCAGCACCCTAGAGACTCAGGGGGACCAGCCCCAGCATTTT.

This clonotype occurred many times. The rearrangement joins TRBV5-6 to TRBJ2-5; 8 positions agree with TRBD1. The length of the CDR3 is 16 residues. Looked up from germline, CDR1 is SGHDT and CDR2 is YYEEEE. V shed 4 bases and J 5 bases; nucleotides not matched to a gene: 13. This CDR3 is CASSPLGQGARETQYF. The CDR3 bases are TGTGCCAGCAGCCCCCTAGGTCAGGGGGCCAGGGAGACCCAGTACTTC.

This clonotype was observed at least ten times. The CDR3 bases are TGTGCCAGCACTGTGGGACAGGGCTATGGCTACACCTTC. Translating it yields CASTVGQGYGYTF. V is TRBV28 and J is TRBJ1-2; 9 bases are a match to TRBD1. The CDR3 has 13 amino acids. Germline CDR1 MDHEN, CDR2 SYDVKM. V shed 7 bases and J 4 bases; nucleotides not matched to a gene: 4.

The chain links TRBV6-5 to TRBJ2-3; 10 bases match TRBD2. Trimming removed 2 bases from V and 6 bases from J; junction bases left unmatched: 8. This CDR3 region has 16 residues. Germline assignment: CDR1 MNHEY and CDR2 SVGAGI. The CDR3: CASSYPVAGGEDTQYF. Written as DNA, the CDR3 is TGTGCCAGCAGTTACCCGGTAGCGGGGGGCGAGGATACGCAGTATTTT.

This clonotype turned up a few times. The CDR3 region has the DNA TGTGCCAGCAGTGGTTTAGGAAGGAACTATGGCTACACCTTC. This sequence encodes CASSGLGRNYGYTF. The gene calls are TRBV2 and TRBJ1-2; D is unclear. V shed 4 bases and J shed 2 bases, with 11 bases lying between them. Germline CDR1 SNHLY, CDR2 FYNNEI. This CDR3 is 14 amino acids long. Looking up the rest from reference TRBV2 and TRBJ1-2 gives the full variable domain: EPEVTQTPSHQVTQMGQEVILRCVPISNHLYFYWYRQILGQKVEFLVSFYNNEISEKSEIFDDQFSVERPDGSNFTLKIRSTKLEDSAMYFCASSGLGRNYGYTFGSGTRLTVV.

This clonotype occurred a few times. The chain combines TRBV7-2 with TRBJ2-1, with 8 bases lining up with TRBD2. Germline CDR1 SGHTA, CDR2 FQGNSA. This CDR3 is built from 15 residues. V shed 3 bases and J 4 bases; nucleotides not matched to a gene: 5. CDR3 loop: CASSLGLVQYNEQFF. CDR3 sequence (DNA): TGTGCCAGCAGCTTGGGACTAGTGCAGTACAATGAGCAGTTCTTC.

To note about this clonotype: This may stem from a read error, because a much larger clone lies one nucleotide away. The J gene is TRBJ2-7, the V gene TRBV12-3 or TRBV12-4; perhaps TRBD1 as D (6 bases). The CDR3 length is 14 residues. Trimming stripped 3 bases from V and 7 bases from J, with 16 bases between. CDR3 protein: CASSFDRSYNEQYF. DNA for the CDR3: TGTGCCAGCAGTTTCGACAGGTCCTACAATGAGCAGTACTTC.

This clonotype came up many times. The rearrangement links TRBV10-2 to TRBJ1-1; maybe TRBD1 (5 bases). The ends were cut back, 4 bases at V and 5 bases at J, with 20 bases in the middle. Germline CDR1 reads WSHSY; CDR2 reads SAAADI. The CDR3 sequence is 16 residues long. CDR3 protein: CASSGYSPWDATEAFF. Here the CDR3 DNA reads TGCGCCAGCAGTGGTTACAGCCCCTGGGACGCGACTGAAGCTTTCTTT.

Many counts were recorded for this clonotype. The rearrangement links TRBV5-6 to TRBJ2-1, with D unresolved. The ends were cut back, 4 bases at V and 8 bases at J, with 19 bases in the middle. The germline V gene has CDR1 SGHDT and CDR2 YYEEEE. The CDR3 consists of 15 residues. CDR3 amino acids: CASSPRFWASDEQFF. CDR3 DNA sequence: TGTGCCAGCAGCCCTCGGTTCTGGGCGAGCGATGAGCAGTTCTTC.

This clonotype came up many times. In DNA, the CDR3 is TGCAGTGCTAGAGAAGCCGGGACAGGTCCCACCGGGGAGCTGTTTTTT. Its translation: CSAREAGTGPTGELFF. This chain links TRBV20-1 with TRBJ2-2, with 8 bases matching TRBD1. CDR3 length equals 16 residues. Per germline, CDR1 DFQATT and CDR2 SNEGSKA (reference sequence). V shed 0 bases, J shed 4 bases, and the junction held 7 bases outside the gene matches.

In its sample, this clonotype was seen many times. The V gene is TRBV7-8, the J gene TRBJ2-3, with a tentative D call TRBD2 (5 bases). In germline, CDR1 is SGHVS, CDR2 FQNEAQ. Deletions cut 1 base from V and 4 bases from J, with 6 bases between. The length of the CDR3 is 13 residues. CDR3 bases: TGTGCCAGCAGCTTAGGGAGGTCAGATACGCAGTATTTT. This sequence encodes CASSLGRSDTQYF.